The 10 T cell receptor beta chains presented below share a single source sample, sequenced in a study of regulatory T cells in long-lasting Graves disease. The TCR beta library used iRepertoire HTBI primers with Arm-PCR amplification of CDR3. A single record per CDR3 protein comes from TCRdb applying MiXCR to the multiplex PCR reads. Among about 620,000 distinct CDR3 sequences, about 16% were seen once, and the ten largest hold roughly 18%. Specified time point: newly diagnosed GD, antithyroid drugs for less than 3 months. RNA isolated from PBMCs was used to make the TCR library. A further study also used this sample, focusing on T cells in Graves' hyperthyroidism and ophthalmopathy.

The source material was peripheral blood mononuclear cells (PBMCs), sampled at new diagnosis, from a patient treated with antithyroid drugs. The receptor source for this set is a woman aged 30 to 39 with Graves disease.

This clonotype was recorded many times. This rearrangement joins TRBV5-1 to TRBJ2-7; 7 positions match TRBD2. V gave up 2 bases and J gave up 5 bases; unmatched junction bases: 7. Germline V gene data show CDR1 as SGHRS and CDR2 as YFSETQ. The CDR3 contains 14 residues. The CDR3 sequence: CASSLMREYNEQYF. CDR3 DNA sequence: TGCGCCAGCAGCTTAATGCGGGAGTACAACGAGCAGTACTTC.

This chain links TRBV9 with TRBJ2-5, with TRBD2 as a possible D gene (7 bases). Trimming took 3 bases from V and 4 from J, leaving 19 bases between them. Germline loops: CDR1 SGDLS, CDR2 YYNGEE. The length of the CDR3 is 16 residues. The CDR3, as DNA: TGTGCCAGCAGCGACCCGGGGGGCCACCGGGGAGAGACCCAGTACTTC. The encoded protein is CASSDPGGHRGETQYF.

This clonotype was seen a few times. This chain links TRBV3-1 with TRBJ1-4; a possible D gene is TRBD1 (5 bases). Germline CDR1 and CDR2: LGHDT and YNNKEL (reference sequence). V was cut by 0 bases and J by 7 bases, with 18 bases left in between. The CDR3 spans 17 residues. The CDR3 DNA sequence: TGTGCCAGCAGCCAAGACCCCGGTGTCACTGGGGGTGAAAAACTGTTTTTT. This sequence encodes CASSQDPGVTGGEKLFF.

This chain joins TRBV19 and TRBJ2-7; 8 nucleotides align to TRBD2. The CDR3 runs 15 residues. V was clipped by 3 bases and J by 4 bases; unmatched bases: 8. Germline assignment: CDR1 LNHDA and CDR2 SQIVND (reference sequence). CDR3 in amino acids: CASSMTGTSGYEQYF. The CDR3, as DNA: TGTGCCAGTAGTATGACCGGGACTAGTGGGTACGAGCAGTACTTC.

This clonotype was observed at least ten times. The V call is TRBV6-2 or TRBV6-3, the J call TRBJ1-2, with a tentative D call TRBD1 (5 bases). The CDR3 spans 13 residues. Trimming took off 5 bases at V and 1 base at J, with 8 bases between the two ends. The germline gives CDR1 MNHEY, CDR2 SVGEGT. The CDR3, as DNA: TGTGCCAGCAGTCCACAGGATAACTATGGCTACACCTTC. As protein: CASSPQDNYGYTF.

This clonotype was seen at least ten times. At one of its ends the junction is not consistent with the germline gene, which may arise from a read error. V and J are TRBV7-9 and TRBJ1-5; maybe TRBD1 (5 bases). There are 15 residues in the CDR3. Germline values: CDR1 SEHNR, CDR2 FQNEAQ (reference sequence). The CDR3 protein is CASSPGTQGNQPQHF. The CDR3 nucleotides read TGTGCCAGCAGCCCGGGCACGCAGGGCAACCAGCCCCAGCATTTT.

This clonotype has ten or more counts. This sequence joins TRBV12-3 or TRBV12-4 and TRBJ2-7, with D uncertain. Trimming shortened V by 3 bases and J by 2 bases, and 14 bases separated the two germline ends. CDR3 size: 15 residues. CDR3 in amino acids: CASSFDGTPPYEQYF. CDR3 bases: TGTGCCAGCAGTTTCGACGGTACCCCCCCCTACGAGCAGTACTTC.

The V call is TRBV3-1, the J call TRBJ1-2; 9 bases match TRBD1. Germline lookup yields CDR1 LGHDT and CDR2 YNNKEL (reference sequence). There are 15 residues in the CDR3. Trimming took 4 bases from V and 3 from J; bases not matched to a gene: 6. As DNA, the CDR3 is TGTGCCAGCAGCCCACAGGGGGCCCATGACTATGGCTACACCTTC. As protein: CASSPQGAHDYGYTF.

This clonotype was seen more than once but under ten times. The V gene is TRBV7-3, the J gene TRBJ2-2, with D possibly matching TRBD2 (5 bases). V was cut by 5 bases and J by 6 bases, with 13 bases left in between. This CDR3 has 14 residues. The V gene's germline CDR1 is SGHTA and CDR2 FQGTGA. This chain's CDR3 is CASSRAAGPGELFF. The DNA for the CDR3 is TGTGCCAGCAGCCGAGCGGCCGGACCCGGGGAGCTGTTTTTT. The complete variable domain, with remaining parts taken from reference TRBV7-3 and TRBJ2-2, reads GAGVSQTPSNKVTEKGKYVELRCDPISGHTALYWYRQSLGQGPEFLIYFQGTGAADDSGLPNDRFFAVRPEGSVSTLKIQRTERGDSAVYLCASSRAAGPGELFFGEGSRLTVL.

The chain carries TRBV10-1 and TRBJ2-2; no firm D call. Trimming stripped 2 bases from V and 6 bases from J, with 10 bases between. The germline CDR1 and CDR2 sequences are WNHNN and SYGVQD (reference sequence). The CDR3 contains 14 residues. The CDR3 protein is CASSELPDAGELFF. The CDR3 DNA is TGCGCCAGCAGTGAGCTACCGGACGCCGGGGAGCTGTTTTTT.